The 32 T cell receptor beta chains below come from one sample, sequenced in a study of T cells in Graves' hyperthyroidism and ophthalmopathy. Amplified TCR beta CDR3 regions derived from RNA transcripts. HTBI primers were the set used in a first-round RT-PCR of the TCR CDR3. TCRdb reanalysed the multiplex PCR reads using MiXCR and keeps one entry per CDR3 protein. The table has about 610,000 distinct CDR3 sequences, roughly 14% seen once. The sequencing input was blood. These receptors all stem from a woman aged 40-49 years with Graves' ophthalmopathy.

This clonotype was observed many times. This chain connects TRBV7-9 to TRBJ1-1, with TRBD1 as a possible D gene (6 bases). The CDR3 has 12 amino acids. Germline V CDR1 and CDR2: SEHNR, FQNEAQ (reference sequence). V was shortened by 4 bases and J by 9 bases, with 12 bases between the two germline ends. CDR3 residues: CASSSGQRKAFF. CDR3 DNA: TGTGCCAGCAGCTCAGGACAGAGAAAAGCTTTCTTT.

This clonotype was recorded a few times. This chain uses TRBV30 with TRBJ2-7, with D perhaps TRBD1 or TRBD2 (5 bases each). The CDR3 has 13 amino acids. V lost 4 bases to trimming and J lost 5 bases, with 15 bases between them. CDR1 and CDR2 (germline): GTSNPN, SVGIG (reference sequence). CDR3 loop: CAWNGGPLDEQYF. CDR3 in DNA: TGTGCCTGGAATGGGGGACCCCTAGACGAGCAGTACTTC.

This clonotype was seen only a few times. V is TRBV19 and J is TRBJ2-2, with D possibly TRBD2 on 6 matching bases. The V end was cut by 7 bases, the J end by 4 bases, with 10 bases between. In germline, CDR1 is LNHDA, CDR2 SQIVND (reference sequence). The CDR3 runs 13 residues. CDR3 residues: CASNWGGTGELFF. CDR3 bases: TGTGCCAGTAATTGGGGAGGCACCGGGGAGCTGTTTTTT.

This clonotype was observed many times. The rearrangement uses TRBV20-1 and TRBJ2-7, with D uncertain. Germline assignment: CDR1 DFQATT and CDR2 SNEGSKA (reference sequence). There are 13 residues in the CDR3. Deletions cut 5 bases from V and 7 bases from J, with 18 bases between. CDR3: CSAPIPRVREQYF. CDR3 DNA: TGCAGTGCTCCTATCCCTAGGGTGAGGGAGCAGTACTTC.

Many counts were recorded for this clonotype. This CDR3 is CASSLALVLTF. Written as DNA, the CDR3 is TGTGCCAGCAGCTTGGCTCTCGTCCTGACTTTC. The J gene is TRBJ2-6, the V gene TRBV5-8; D call uncertain. Trimming removed 0 bases from V and 12 bases from J, with 4 bases in between. Germline-derived CDR1 and CDR2 are SGHTS and YDEGEE. This CDR3 region has 11 residues.

This clonotype occurred many times. The gene calls are TRBV12-3 or TRBV12-4 and TRBJ2-6, with a possible D match to TRBD1 (5 bases). The CDR3 consists of 15 residues. The V and J ends lost 2 bases and 4 bases respectively, with 9 bases between them. The CDR3 DNA reads as TGTGCCAGCAGTTTAATAGGGGTGGGGGCCAACGTCCTGACTTTC. Translated, it gives CASSLIGVGANVLTF.

This clonotype was counted at least ten times. The chain links TRBV3-1 to TRBJ2-5; unclear D gene. The CDR3 is made up of 14 amino acids. Trimming cost V 1 base and J 4 bases, with 10 bases left between them. The germline gives CDR1 LGHDT, CDR2 YNNKEL (reference sequence). Here the CDR3 reads CASSQGPSRETQYF. In DNA, the CDR3 is TGTGCCAGCAGCCAAGGTCCCTCGAGAGAGACCCAGTACTTC.

This clonotype was found many times. The V call is TRBV20-1, the J call TRBJ2-1, with D perhaps TRBD1 or TRBD2 (6 bases each). Trimming shortened V by 0 bases and J by 4 bases, and 13 bases separated the two germline ends. Germline V gene data show CDR1 as DFQATT and CDR2 as SNEGSKA (reference sequence). This CDR3 region has 15 residues. CDR3 sequence reads: CSARDGQGRYNEQFF. CDR3 sequence (DNA): TGCAGTGCTAGAGATGGGCAGGGGAGGTACAATGAGCAGTTCTTC.

This clonotype has a count of ten or more. V is TRBV27 and J is TRBJ1-5; 8 positions agree with TRBD1. Per germline, CDR1 MNHEY and CDR2 SMNVEV (reference sequence). After removal of 6 bases from V and 5 bases from J, the junction contained 6 bases not matched to a gene. The CDR3 totals 14 residues. The CDR3 protein is CASSYTGGHQPQHF. In nucleotides, the CDR3 is TGTGCCAGCAGCTACACAGGGGGACATCAGCCCCAGCATTTT.

The chain has TRBV11-2 and TRBJ2-3; D tentatively fits TRBD1 or TRBD2 (6 bases each). CDR1 and CDR2 from the germline V gene are SGHAT and FQNNGV. CDR3 length: 16 residues. V lost 5 bases and J 6 bases, leaving 21 bases between the germline ends. The chain's CDR3 is CASSPLGGRSRDTQYF. For the CDR3, the DNA is TGTGCCAGCAGCCCGTTAGGGGGGCGGTCGAGGGATACGCAGTATTTT.

This clonotype was recorded many times. The chain carries TRBV28 and TRBJ1-2; tentatively, D is TRBD1 (5 bases). Germline V gene lookup returns CDR1 MDHEN and CDR2 SYDVKM. V shed 6 bases and J shed 2 bases, with 16 bases lying between them. This CDR3 has 15 residues. The CDR3 spells CASRSESGRNYGYTF. The CDR3 bases are TGTGCCAGCAGGTCTGAATCGGGGCGGAACTATGGCTACACCTTC.

The J gene is TRBJ2-5, the V gene TRBV28; D may be TRBD2 (5 bases). The CDR3 contains 16 residues. CDR1 is MDHEN, CDR2 SYDVKM, per germline. V was pared by 7 bases and J by 1 base, with 19 bases between. In nucleotides, the CDR3 is TGTGCCAGCACCATTCTGGGCTCGAGGGCCCAAGAGACCCAGTACTTC. As protein: CASTILGSRAQETQYF.

The chain carries TRBV19 and TRBJ1-6; D call uncertain. V dropped 3 bases and J dropped 7 bases, with 7 bases sitting between them. The CDR3 consists of 13 residues. Per the germline V gene, CDR1 is LNHDA and CDR2 is SQIVND (reference sequence). The CDR3 here is CASSMIINSPLHF. The CDR3, as DNA: TGTGCCAGTAGTATGATAATAAATTCACCCCTCCACTTT.

This clonotype was picked up many times. The chain carries TRBV6-2 or TRBV6-3 and TRBJ2-1, with TRBD2 matching 13 bases. The CDR3 contains 13 residues. After removal of 8 bases from V and 8 bases from J, the junction contained 3 bases not matched to a gene. CDR1 MNHEY and CDR2 SVGEGT come from the germline V gene. The CDR3 region has the DNA TGTGCCAGCGGACTAGCGGGAGAGGATGAGCAGTTCTTC. This gives the protein CASGLAGEDEQFF.

The chain links TRBV4-1 to TRBJ2-7, with D perhaps TRBD1 (6 bases). Germline-derived CDR1 and CDR2 are MGHRA and YSYEKL. The CDR3 covers 17 residues. The V and J ends lost 4 bases and 2 bases respectively, with 21 bases between them. The CDR3 sequence: CASSLRIRDRITYEQYF. Here the CDR3 DNA reads TGCGCCAGCAGCCTTCGAATAAGAGACAGGATTACCTACGAGCAGTACTTC.

The V and J genes are TRBV27 and TRBJ1-2; 12 bases match TRBD1. The V segment lost 6 bases and the J segment 0 bases; nucleotides outside the gene matches: 5. Germline V gene sequence: CDR1 MNHEY, CDR2 SMNVEV (reference sequence). The length of the CDR3 is 16 residues. The DNA for the CDR3 is TGTGCCAGCAGCCCCGGGACAGGGGGCCCTAACTATGGCTACACCTTC. It specifies CASSPGTGGPNYGYTF.

This clonotype was recorded at least ten times. The J gene is TRBJ1-2, the V gene TRBV19; 9 bases map to TRBD1. J lost 8 bases, V lost 5 bases, and 12 bases had no gene match. The CDR3 length is 15 residues. Germline CDR1 and CDR2: LNHDA and SQIVND (reference sequence). CDR3 region: CASSLWTGAKGGYTF. CDR3 bases: TGTGCCAGTAGTTTGTGGACAGGGGCCAAAGGAGGCTACACCTTC.

This clonotype was counted at least ten times. V usage is TRBV3-1 and J usage is TRBJ1-2, with D perhaps matching TRBD1 (5 bases). Trimming cost V 4 bases and J 1 base, with 16 bases left between them. This CDR3 has 16 amino acids. Germline CDR1 is LGHDT and CDR2 is YNNKEL (reference sequence). The CDR3 DNA sequence: TGTGCCAGCAGCCCAAAACCGGGACGCAATAACTATGGCTACACCTTC. Its translation: CASSPKPGRNNYGYTF.

This clonotype was counted ten times or more. The chain joins TRBV6-1 to TRBJ1-5, with D maybe TRBD1 (5 bases). CDR1 and CDR2 (germline): MNHNS, SASEGT. The CDR3 spans 14 residues. The V gene lost 6 bases and the J gene lost 6 bases, with 15 bases spanning the gap. As DNA, the CDR3 is TGTGCCAGCAGCTCGGGGGGGGAGAGTCAGCCCCAGCATTTT. Protein sequence: CASSSGGESQPQHF.

This clonotype was seen only a few times. The genes are TRBV30 and TRBJ2-2; 10 bases map to TRBD2. The trim removed 8 bases at V and 2 bases at J, leaving 5 bases unmatched. Germline V CDR1 and CDR2: GTSNPN, SVGIG (reference sequence). The CDR3 loop spans 14 amino acids. In nucleotides, the CDR3 is TGTGCCCTACGGACTAGCGGAAACACCGGGGAGCTGTTTTTT. As protein: CALRTSGNTGELFF.

This clonotype was detected many times. The chain recombines TRBV6-2 or TRBV6-3 with TRBJ2-2; tentatively, D is TRBD1 or TRBD2 (5 bases each). Per the germline V gene, CDR1 is MNHEY and CDR2 is SVGEGT. The CDR3 loop spans 15 amino acids. Trimming removed 7 bases from V and 4 bases from J, with 16 bases in between. In DNA form, the CDR3 reads TGTGCCAGCACGGGGACGGGATATGGCACCGGGGAGCTGTTTTTT. This translates into CASTGTGYGTGELFF.

This clonotype has a handful of counts. V and J are TRBV7-9 and TRBJ2-5; weak D call: TRBD1 (5 bases). CDR1 is SEHNR, CDR2 FQNEAQ, per germline (reference sequence). The V gene lost 5 bases and the J gene lost 1 base, with 17 bases spanning the gap. The CDR3 covers 16 residues. The CDR3 DNA sequence: TGTGCCAGCAGCCCCCGACAGAATGCCTTCCAAGAGACCCAGTACTTC. Protein: CASSPRQNAFQETQYF.

The sample holds many counts of this clonotype. The V call is TRBV9, the J call TRBJ1-5; tentative D call: TRBD1 (5 bases). V was pared by 4 bases and J by 5 bases, with 16 bases between. Germline-derived CDR1 and CDR2 are SGDLS and YYNGEE. The CDR3 has 15 residues. The CDR3 region has the DNA TGTGCCAGCAGCCCCGGGACGTCAACCTATCAGCCCCAGCATTTT. It specifies CASSPGTSTYQPQHF. The full variable domain, rest sourced from reference TRBV9 and TRBJ1-5, is DSGVTQTPKHLITATGQRVTLRCSPRSGDLSVYWYQQSLDQGLQFLIQYYNGEERAKGNILERFSAQQFPDLHSELNLSSLELGDSALYFCASSPGTSTYQPQHFGDGTRLSIL.

The gene calls are TRBV19 and TRBJ2-7, with D unclear. The CDR3 is 14 residues long. Germline V gene data show CDR1 as LNHDA and CDR2 as SQIVND (reference sequence). V dropped 1 base and J dropped 0 bases, with 7 bases sitting between them. In DNA, the CDR3 is TGTGCCAGTAGTATAGCCCACTCCTCCTACGAGCAGTACTTC. Translation gives CASSIAHSSYEQYF.

This clonotype was seen repeatedly, ten times or more. The rearrangement uses TRBV5-1 and TRBJ2-6, with a weak D call TRBD1 (5 bases). Trimming removed 0 bases at V and 2 bases at J, with 6 bases between. The CDR3 covers 15 residues. Germline assignment: CDR1 SGHRS and CDR2 YFSETQ. CDR3 in DNA: TGCGCCAGCAGCTTGGAAGGGGCTGGGGCCAACGTCCTGACTTTC. It yields the protein CASSLEGAGANVLTF. Filled out from reference TRBV5-1 and TRBJ2-6, the complete variable domain reads KAGVTQTPRYLIKTRGQQVTLSCSPISGHRSVSWYQQTPGQGLQFLFEYFSETQRNKGNFPGRFSGRQFSNSRSEMNVSTLELGDSALYLCASSLEGAGANVLTFGAGSRLTVL.

This clonotype was counted ten times or more. This rearrangement joins TRBV7-6 to TRBJ2-5, with D unresolved. The CDR3 runs to 13 residues. V was cut by 7 bases and J by 2 bases, with 11 bases left in between. Germline CDR1 SGHVS, CDR2 FNYEAQ. The CDR3 sequence is CASNPADQETQYF. DNA for the CDR3: TGTGCCAGCAATCCGGCAGATCAAGAGACCCAGTACTTC.

This clonotype was counted ten times or more. The chain recombines TRBV7-3 with TRBJ2-5; 10 nucleotides line up with TRBD1. Germline CDR1 and CDR2: SGHTA and FQGTGA. The CDR3 is 15 residues long. V was pared by 1 base and J by 4 bases, with 3 bases of the junction left unmatched. CDR3 DNA: TGTGCCAGCAGCTTAAGGACAGGGGGGGTAGAGACCCAGTACTTC. Translating it yields CASSLRTGGVETQYF.

This clonotype was found many times. The chain links TRBV28 to TRBJ2-5; no reliable D call. Germline CDR1 is MDHEN and CDR2 is SYDVKM. V was cut by 4 bases and J by 5 bases, with 2 bases left in between. This CDR3 spans 10 amino acids. CDR3 protein: CASSSETQYF. The CDR3 DNA reads as TGTGCCAGCAGTTCCGAGACCCAGTACTTC.

This clonotype appeared many times. V is TRBV28 and J is TRBJ2-5, with D perhaps given as TRBD1 or TRBD2 (5 bases each). The CDR3 spans 15 residues. From germline, CDR1 is MDHEN and CDR2 SYDVKM. Between the trimmed V and J ends, which lost 3 bases and 1 base, there was a span of 12 bases. CDR3: CASSFAPGTQETQYF. The DNA for the CDR3 is TGTGCCAGCAGTTTTGCTCCAGGGACCCAAGAGACCCAGTACTTC.

By share of the sample, this clonotype is medium-sized. The chain uses TRBV6-4 and TRBJ1-1; D unresolved. The CDR3 covers 13 residues. Germline assignment: CDR1 MRHNA and CDR2 SNTAGT. Trimming pared 8 bases from V and 0 bases from J, leaving 10 bases between. DNA for the CDR3: TGTGCCAGCGCTCAGGCCATGAACACTGAAGCTTTCTTT. It specifies CASAQAMNTEAFF.

This clonotype was found many times. The chain uses TRBV12-3 or TRBV12-4 and TRBJ1-1, with TRBD1 identical over 7 bases. The V segment lost 6 bases and the J segment 7 bases; nucleotides outside the gene matches: 8. The CDR3 covers 13 residues. This CDR3 is CASRQQGINEAFF. In nucleotides, the CDR3 is TGTGCCAGCAGACAACAGGGGATAAATGAAGCTTTCTTT.

This chain joins TRBV20-1 and TRBJ2-5; possible D gene TRBD2, 6 bases. The CDR3 is 18 amino acids. V dropped 3 bases and J dropped 4 bases, with 27 bases sitting between them. Germline loops: CDR1 DFQATT, CDR2 SNEGSKA (reference sequence). The CDR3 DNA reads TGCAGTGCTAGGGGCCGGGGGAGGACGGGAGCGATCGGAGAGACCCAGTACTTC. It encodes CSARGRGRTGAIGETQYF.